This TCR beta chain derives from a study of Ad26.COV2.S vaccination and SARS-CoV-2 variants. Across the whole study: The authors gave Ad26.COV2.S intramuscularly, either once or twice 56 days apart.

Produced via immunoSEQ multiplex PCR; TCRdb's table is partial and in-frame only. The sample yields some 390,000 clones, about 88% seen once. Remarks on this clone: What it binds is not known.

Whole-study findings and limits: Non-spike TCR breadth did not differ much between vaccine and placebo recipients. Assessments of TCR breadth and depth may have underestimated the total T cell responses.

Treatment described: some 20 received Ad26.COV2.S at low or high dose, single or two shots; 5 received placebo; per-sample allocation not given. Following the first vaccine or placebo injection, samples were taken on day 63. Wuhan-strain spike was delivered by a replication-incompetent Ad26 vector. Deletions cut 2 bases from V and 1 base from J, with 11 bases between. Germline CDR1 reads SGHTA; CDR2 reads FQGTGA. The CDR3 extends over 15 amino acids. This chain uses TRBV7-3 with TRBJ2-5, with D tentatively TRBD1 (6 bases). Source: peripheral blood, taken in a trial of Ad26.COV2.S vaccine versus placebo. This sequence originates from a person between 18 and 65 years old who received the Ad26.COV2.S COVID-19 vaccine or a placebo. This chain's CDR3 is CASSLVGAPQETQYF. CDR3 DNA sequence: TGTGCCAGCAGCTTAGTGGGGGCACCCCAAGAGACCCAGTACTTC.